This T cell receptor beta chain was identified in a study of blood T cell repertoires in COVID-19. On the study more broadly: Sites across the United States, Italy and Spain contributed samples from acute and convalescent COVID-19. In each case, the material was cDNA or gDNA derived from T cells, B-cell-depleted T cells, or PBMCs.

Authors' analysis steps: Amplification from reference gene primers served as the basis for estimated nucleated cell counts. Profiling relied on immunoSEQ multiplex PCR, and the TCRdb table lists in-frame clones only, not all of them. From that table come the V and J calls and clone size; the DNA was used to work out D and trimming. The table shows under 140,000 clones, with about 80% occurring only once. Germline V gene data show CDR1 as LGHNA and CDR2 as YNFKEQ. V gave up 1 base and J gave up 5 bases, with 17 bases separating them. CDR3 length equals 16 residues. The material sequenced was peripheral blood. V and J are TRBV4-2 and TRBJ2-5; perhaps TRBD1 as D (6 bases). The receptor's source is a woman over 75 with active or convalescent COVID-19. The CDR3 protein is CASSQGPGPQGETQYF. The CDR3 DNA reads TGTGCCAGCAGCCAAGGTCCGGGACCCCAGGGGGAGACCCAGTACTTC.